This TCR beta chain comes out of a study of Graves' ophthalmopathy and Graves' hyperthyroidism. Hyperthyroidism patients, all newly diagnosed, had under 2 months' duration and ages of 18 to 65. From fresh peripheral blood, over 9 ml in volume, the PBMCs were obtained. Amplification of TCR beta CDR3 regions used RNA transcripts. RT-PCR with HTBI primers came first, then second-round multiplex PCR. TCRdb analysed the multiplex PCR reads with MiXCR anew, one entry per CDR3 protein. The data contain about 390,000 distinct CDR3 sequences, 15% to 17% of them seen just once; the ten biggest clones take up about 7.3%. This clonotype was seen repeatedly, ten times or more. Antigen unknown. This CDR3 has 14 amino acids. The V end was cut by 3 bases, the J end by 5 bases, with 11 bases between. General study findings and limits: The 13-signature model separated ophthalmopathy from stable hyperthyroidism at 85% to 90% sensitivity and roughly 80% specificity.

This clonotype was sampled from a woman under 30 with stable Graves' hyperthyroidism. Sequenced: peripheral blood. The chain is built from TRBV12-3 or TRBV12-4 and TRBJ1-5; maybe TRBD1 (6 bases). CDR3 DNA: TGTGCCAGCAGTTTGACAGGACCCGATCAGCCCCAGCATTTT. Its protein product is CASSLTGPDQPQHF.